This T cell receptor (beta chain) was captured by sequencing in a study of blood T cell repertoires in COVID-19. The overall study: Specimens from acute and convalescent COVID-19 originated in the United States, Italy and Spain. T cells, B-cell-depleted T cells, or PBMCs provided the cDNA or gDNA that served as material.

CDR3 length: 16 residues. The junction had 11 bases not matched to a gene; V was cut back by 2 bases and J by 6 bases. Germline CDR1 is SNHLY and CDR2 is FYNNEI. Original processing methods: It was from reference gene primer amplification that nucleated cell counts were estimated. Data came from immunoSEQ multiplex PCR; TCRdb stores just in-frame clones and leaves some out. The V and J calls and clone size come from that table; D and trimming were worked out from the DNA. The repertoire holds 150,000 to 200,000 clones, with about 80% as singletons. The TCR sequence derives from a woman aged 80 or older with acute or convalescent COVID-19. The chain recombines TRBV2 with TRBJ1-2; TRBD1 aligns across 8 bases. Material: peripheral blood. The CDR3 DNA follows: TGTGCCAGCAGTGAACCAGGGGGCGCCCCCCAGGATGGCTACACCTTC. Translated, it gives CASSEPGGAPQDGYTF.